This T cell receptor beta chain derives from a study of cytomegalovirus exposure and HLA in healthy donors. This clone was observed a few times. Its matching antigen is unknown. PCR involved 60 Vbeta and 13 Jbeta primers. The data were produced by immunoSEQ multiplex PCR, yet TCRdb's version contains in-frame clones alone and is incomplete. The data contain about 140,000 clones, about 66% of them seen just once; the ten biggest clones take up about 1.5%. The germline V gene encodes CDR1 SGHTA and CDR2 FQGNSA. Trimming stripped 5 bases from V and 7 bases from J, with 9 bases between. The CDR3 runs to 12 residues. Overall study results and limits: For cytomegalovirus status, the classifier reportedly gave diagnoses with high specificity and sensitivity.

The chain employs TRBV7-2 and TRBJ1-5; D is unresolved. This receptor was taken from a human donor in good health. What was sequenced was PBMCs. CDR3 sequence reads: CASSTLGQPQHF. CDR3 bases: TGTGCCAGCAGCACTCTAGGCCAGCCCCAGCATTTT.